What follows is one T cell receptor (beta chain) and its context. The antigen is unknown. With the read ending 3 residues before the CDR3 end, the germline J gene is used to fill in that end. This sample was included in a study of Tregs in tolerant kidney transplant recipients. Unstimulated Tregs (CD4+CD25+CD127-) and CD4+CD25- non-Tregs were sorted from PBMCs. This table comes from immunoSEQ multiplex PCR, and its TCRdb copy is limited to in-frame clones, with some not included. There are roughly 48,000 clones in the sample, with about 0.85% held by the top ten. The length of the CDR3 is 16 residues. V was shortened by 2 bases and J by 1 base, with 11 bases between the two germline ends. Germline V gene sequence: CDR1 ENHRY, CDR2 SYGVKD. Regarding the study as a whole: Activated donor B cell expansion appeared to reveal the most relevant donor-specific TCRbeta repertoire. Validation in larger populations is needed because few patients were studied. Changing PCR primers prevented nucleotide comparison between some patients' samples.

The specimen comprised CD4+ T cells from blood, sampled before the transplant. The chain links TRBV10-3 to TRBJ1-4, with D possibly being TRBD1 (6 bases). The sequence came from a human donor who received a combined kidney and bone marrow transplant. CDR3 DNA, as far as it was read: TGTGCCATCAGTGAGCTACAGGGAGGAACTAATGAAAAA. Translation: CAISELQGGTNEK. The entire CDR3 protein is CAISELQGGTNEKLFF.